One and the same sample provided the 5 T cell receptor beta chains below, sequenced in a study of T-cell memory formation after mild COVID-19. Each CDR3 protein is one row after TCRdb ran MiXCR on the 5' RACE reads. The data show about 170,000 distinct CDR3 sequences, approximately 12% seen once. Sequenced material: PBMCs or a T cell subset sorted from them (not recorded which). The receptors were gathered from a man aged 18 to 30 who had mild COVID-19 (a few samples of this study predate the infection). Cell type and time point are not known.

This clonotype has only a few counts. This chain uses TRBV5-1 with TRBJ1-1, with a possible D match to TRBD1 (5 bases). Germline V lookup: CDR1 SGHRS, CDR2 YFSETQ. CDR3 length: 15 residues. V lost 4 bases, J lost 0 bases, and 13 bases lay in between. The CDR3 protein is CASSLMTDVNTEAFF. The CDR3 nucleotides are TGCGCCAGCAGCCTTATGACAGACGTGAACACTGAAGCTTTCTTT. The full variable domain, with the rest looked up from reference TRBV5-1 and TRBJ1-1, is KAGVTQTPRYLIKTRGQQVTLSCSPISGHRSVSWYQQTPGQGLQFLFEYFSETQRNKGNFPGRFSGRQFSNSRSEMNVSTLELGDSALYLCASSLMTDVNTEAFFGQGTRLTVV.

The genes are TRBV7-2 and TRBJ2-1; TRBD2 matches 12 bases. V shed 4 bases, J shed 11 bases, and the junction held 24 bases outside the gene matches. The CDR3 totals 20 residues. Germline assignment: CDR1 SGHTA and CDR2 FQGNSA. The DNA for the CDR3 is TGTGCCAGCAGCTCCAGGTACAGCGTCCGGGCCGGGACTAGCGGGTACAAGCAGTTCTTC. Amino acid sequence: CASSSRYSVRAGTSGYKQFF.

This clonotype has only a few counts. The CDR3 is CASSQDTAGRGRGTDTQYF. The CDR3 nucleotides are TGCGCCAGCAGCCAAGATACGGCGGGGAGGGGAAGGGGCACAGATACGCAGTATTTT. The rearrangement joins TRBV4-1 to TRBJ2-3; 7 nucleotides align to TRBD2. CDR3 size: 19 residues. Germline lookup yields CDR1 MGHRA and CDR2 YSYEKL. After removal of 0 bases from V and 1 base from J, the junction contained 13 bases not matched to a gene.

This clonotype appeared many times. The CDR3 nucleotides read TGTGCCAGCAGCCCCCCGGGGGCGGGCTATGAGCAGTTCTTC. This encodes CASSPPGAGYEQFF. The V gene is TRBV7-2, the J gene TRBJ2-1; D may correspond to TRBD1 or TRBD2 (6 bases each). The V gene's germline CDR1 is SGHTA and CDR2 FQGNSA. This CDR3 region has 14 residues. The germline V and J ends were trimmed by 5 bases and 8 bases, with 16 bases remaining between them.

The rearrangement uses TRBV6-5 and TRBJ1-2, with a possible D match to TRBD1 (5 bases). This CDR3 is built from 14 residues. Trimming cost V 5 bases and J 5 bases, with 15 bases left between them. Germline values: CDR1 MNHEY, CDR2 SVGAGI. CDR3 in amino acids: CASSLGTYSYGYTF. For the CDR3, the DNA is TGTGCCAGCAGTCTCGGGACGTATTCATATGGCTACACCTTC.